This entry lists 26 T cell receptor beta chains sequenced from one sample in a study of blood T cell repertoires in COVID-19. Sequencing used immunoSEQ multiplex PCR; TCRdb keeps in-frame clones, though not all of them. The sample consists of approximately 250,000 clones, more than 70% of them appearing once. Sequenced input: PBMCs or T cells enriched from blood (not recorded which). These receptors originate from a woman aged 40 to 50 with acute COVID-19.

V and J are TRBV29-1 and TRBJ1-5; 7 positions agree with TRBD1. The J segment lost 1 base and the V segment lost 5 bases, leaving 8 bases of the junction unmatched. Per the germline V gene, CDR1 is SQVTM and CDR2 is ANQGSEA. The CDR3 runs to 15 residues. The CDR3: CSVREGQTSNQPQHF. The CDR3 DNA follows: TGCAGCGTTCGGGAGGGACAGACGAGCAATCAGCCCCAGCATTTT.

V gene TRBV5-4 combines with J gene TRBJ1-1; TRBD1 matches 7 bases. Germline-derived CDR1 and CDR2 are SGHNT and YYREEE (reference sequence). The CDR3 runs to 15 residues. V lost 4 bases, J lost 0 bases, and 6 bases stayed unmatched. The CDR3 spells CASSKGQTMNTEAFF. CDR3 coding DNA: TGTGCCAGCAGCAAGGGACAGACCATGAACACTGAAGCTTTCTTT.

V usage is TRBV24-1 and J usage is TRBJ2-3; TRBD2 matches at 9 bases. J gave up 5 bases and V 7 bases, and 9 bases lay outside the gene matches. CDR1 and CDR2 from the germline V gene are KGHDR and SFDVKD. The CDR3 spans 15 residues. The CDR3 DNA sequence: TGTGCCACCAGGGGACTAGCTGATGATGAAGATACGCAGTATTTT. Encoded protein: CATRGLADDEDTQYF.

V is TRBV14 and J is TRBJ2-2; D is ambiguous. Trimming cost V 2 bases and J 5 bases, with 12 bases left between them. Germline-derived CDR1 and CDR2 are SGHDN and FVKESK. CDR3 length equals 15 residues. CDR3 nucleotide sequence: TGTGCCAGCAGCCAATTGTCAGGTTTAACCGGGGAGCTGTTTTTT. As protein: CASSQLSGLTGELFF.

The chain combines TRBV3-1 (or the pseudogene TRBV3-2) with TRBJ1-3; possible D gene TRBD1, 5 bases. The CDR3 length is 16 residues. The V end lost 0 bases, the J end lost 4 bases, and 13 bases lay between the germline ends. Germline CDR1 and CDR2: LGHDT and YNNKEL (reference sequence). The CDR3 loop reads CASSQEGAGYGNTIYF. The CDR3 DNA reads TGTGCCAGCAGCCAAGAAGGGGCAGGGTACGGAAACACCATATATTTT.

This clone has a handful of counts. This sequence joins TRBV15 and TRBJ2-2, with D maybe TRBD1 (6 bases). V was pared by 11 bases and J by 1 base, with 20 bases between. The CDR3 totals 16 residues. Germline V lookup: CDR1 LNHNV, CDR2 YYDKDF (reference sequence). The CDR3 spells CASSAETGQNTGELFF. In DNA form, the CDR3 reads TGTGCCTCGTCAGCCGAGACAGGACAGAACACCGGGGAGCTGTTTTTT.

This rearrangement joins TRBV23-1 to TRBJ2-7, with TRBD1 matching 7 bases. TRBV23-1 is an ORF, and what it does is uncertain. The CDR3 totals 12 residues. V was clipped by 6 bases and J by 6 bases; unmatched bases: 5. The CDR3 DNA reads TGCGCCAGCAGGACAGGGCCGATCGAGCAGTACGTC. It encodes CASRTGPIEQYV.

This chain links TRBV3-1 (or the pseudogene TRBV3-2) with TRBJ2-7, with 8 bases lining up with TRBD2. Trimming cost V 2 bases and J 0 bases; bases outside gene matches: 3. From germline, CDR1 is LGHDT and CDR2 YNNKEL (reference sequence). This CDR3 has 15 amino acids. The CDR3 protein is CASSQYSGISYEQYF. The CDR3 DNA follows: TGTGCCAGCAGCCAATATAGCGGGATCTCCTACGAGCAGTACTTC.

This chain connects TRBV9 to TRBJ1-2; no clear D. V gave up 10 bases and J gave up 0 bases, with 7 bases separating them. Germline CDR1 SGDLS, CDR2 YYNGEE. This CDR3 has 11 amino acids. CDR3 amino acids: CASGSNYGYTF. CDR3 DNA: TGTGCCTCTGGCTCTAACTATGGCTACACCTTC.

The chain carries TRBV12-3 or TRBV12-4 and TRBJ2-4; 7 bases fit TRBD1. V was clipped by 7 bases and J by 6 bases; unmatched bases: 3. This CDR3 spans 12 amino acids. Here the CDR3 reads CASTRDRNIQYF. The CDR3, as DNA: TGTGCCAGCACCCGGGACAGAAACATTCAGTACTTC.

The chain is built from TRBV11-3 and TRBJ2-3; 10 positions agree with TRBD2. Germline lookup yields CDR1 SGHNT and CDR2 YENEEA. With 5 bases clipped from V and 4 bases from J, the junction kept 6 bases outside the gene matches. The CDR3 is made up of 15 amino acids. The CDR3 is CASSIRTSGPDTQYF. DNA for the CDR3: TGTGCCAGCAGCATTCGGACTAGCGGCCCAGATACGCAGTATTTT. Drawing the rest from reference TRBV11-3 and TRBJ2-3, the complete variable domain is EAGVVQSPRYKIIEKKQPVAFWCNPISGHNTLYWYLQNLGQGPELLIRYENEEAVDDSQLPKDRFSAERLKGVDSTLKIQPAELGDSAVYLCASSIRTSGPDTQYFGPGTRLTVL.

DNA for the CDR3: TGTGCCAGTTCGCCCACTCCGGGTGGGGAGACCCAGTACTTC. Protein product: CASSPTPGGETQYF. The chain links TRBV19 to TRBJ2-5; no clear D. Germline V CDR1 and CDR2: LNHDA, SQIVND (reference sequence). V lost 8 bases, J lost 5 bases, and 18 bases lay in between. CDR3 length equals 14 residues.

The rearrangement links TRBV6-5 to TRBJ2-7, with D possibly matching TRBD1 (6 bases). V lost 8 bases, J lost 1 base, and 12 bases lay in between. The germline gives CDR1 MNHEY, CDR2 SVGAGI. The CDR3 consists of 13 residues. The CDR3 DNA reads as TGTGCCAGCGCGGCAGGGGAGTCCTACGAGCAGTACTTC. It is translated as CASAAGESYEQYF.

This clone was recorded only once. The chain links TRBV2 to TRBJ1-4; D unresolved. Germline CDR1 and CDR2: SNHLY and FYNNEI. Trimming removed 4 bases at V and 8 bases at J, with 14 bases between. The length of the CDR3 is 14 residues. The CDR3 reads CASSGIILEEKLFF. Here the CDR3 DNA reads TGTGCCAGCAGTGGTATCATCTTAGAGGAAAAACTGTTTTTT.

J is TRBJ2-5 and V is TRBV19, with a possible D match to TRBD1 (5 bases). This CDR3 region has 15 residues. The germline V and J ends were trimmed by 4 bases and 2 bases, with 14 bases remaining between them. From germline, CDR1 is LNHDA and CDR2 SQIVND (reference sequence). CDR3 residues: CASSSFLDSQETQYF. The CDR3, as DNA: TGTGCCAGTAGTAGTTTCCTCGACAGTCAAGAGACCCAGTACTTC.

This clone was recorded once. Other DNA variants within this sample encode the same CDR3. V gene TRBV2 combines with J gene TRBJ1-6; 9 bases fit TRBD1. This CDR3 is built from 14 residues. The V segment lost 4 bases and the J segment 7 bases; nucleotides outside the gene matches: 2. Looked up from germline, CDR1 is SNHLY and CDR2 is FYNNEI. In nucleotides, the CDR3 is TGTGCCAGCAGTGCGACAGGGGGGAATTCACCCCTCCACTTT. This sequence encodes CASSATGGNSPLHF.

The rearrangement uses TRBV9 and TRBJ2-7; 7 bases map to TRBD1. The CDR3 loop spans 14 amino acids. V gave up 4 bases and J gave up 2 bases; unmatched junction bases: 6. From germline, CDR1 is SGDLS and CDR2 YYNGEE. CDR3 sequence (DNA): TGTGCCAGCAGCTCAGGCCAGGGGGCCTACGAGCAGTACTTC. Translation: CASSSGQGAYEQYF.

CDR3 sequence (DNA): TGTGCCAGCAGTTACCCCCAGGGGGCGGGAGAGGAGCAGTTCTTC. Protein sequence: CASSYPQGAGEEQFF. The gene calls are TRBV6-6 and TRBJ2-1; a possible D gene is TRBD1 (8 bases). Trimming cost V 2 bases and J 10 bases, with 18 bases left between them. Germline values: CDR1 MNHNY, CDR2 SVGAGI (reference sequence). The CDR3 length is 15 residues.

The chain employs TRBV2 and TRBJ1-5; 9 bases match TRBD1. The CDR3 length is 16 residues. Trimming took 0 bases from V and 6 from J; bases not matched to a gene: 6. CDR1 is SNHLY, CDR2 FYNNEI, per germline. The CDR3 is CASSEAPGQGVQPQHF. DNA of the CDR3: TGTGCCAGCAGTGAAGCTCCGGGACAGGGAGTTCAGCCCCAGCATTTT.

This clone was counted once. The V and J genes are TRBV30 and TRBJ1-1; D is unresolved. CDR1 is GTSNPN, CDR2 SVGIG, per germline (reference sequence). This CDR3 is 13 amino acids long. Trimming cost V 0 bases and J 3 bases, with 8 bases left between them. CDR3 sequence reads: CAWSVGEDTEAFF. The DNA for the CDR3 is TGTGCCTGGAGTGTTGGTGAGGACACTGAAGCTTTCTTT.

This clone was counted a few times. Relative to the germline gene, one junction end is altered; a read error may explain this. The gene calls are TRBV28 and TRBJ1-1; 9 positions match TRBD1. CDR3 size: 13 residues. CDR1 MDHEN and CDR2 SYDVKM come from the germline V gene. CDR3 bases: TGTGCCAGCAGTTTTGGGACAGGGTACAAGAAGGTCTTT. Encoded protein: CASSFGTGYKKVF.

CDR3 coding DNA: TGTGCCAGCAGCTTGTTCCTAGCGGGAGCAGATACGCAGTATTTT. Amino acids: CASSLFLAGADTQYF. This chain connects TRBV5-5 to TRBJ2-3; TRBD2 agrees at 10 bases. Germline V gives CDR1 SGHKS, CDR2 YYEKEE (reference sequence). V was clipped by 1 base and J by 4 bases; unmatched bases: 3. The CDR3 runs 15 residues.

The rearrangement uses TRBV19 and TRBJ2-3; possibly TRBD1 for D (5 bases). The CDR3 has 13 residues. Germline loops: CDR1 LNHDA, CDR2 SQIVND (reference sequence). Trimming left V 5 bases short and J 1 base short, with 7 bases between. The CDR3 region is CASSVQGTDTQYF. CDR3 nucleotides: TGTGCCAGTAGTGTACAGGGCACAGATACGCAGTATTTT.

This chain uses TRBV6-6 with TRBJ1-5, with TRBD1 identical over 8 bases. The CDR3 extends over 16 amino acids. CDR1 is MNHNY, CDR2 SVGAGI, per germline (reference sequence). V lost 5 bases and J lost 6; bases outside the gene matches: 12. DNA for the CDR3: TGTGCCAGCAGTCAGAAGACAGGGGCCGTAGGTCAGCCCCAGCATTTT. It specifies CASSQKTGAVGQPQHF.

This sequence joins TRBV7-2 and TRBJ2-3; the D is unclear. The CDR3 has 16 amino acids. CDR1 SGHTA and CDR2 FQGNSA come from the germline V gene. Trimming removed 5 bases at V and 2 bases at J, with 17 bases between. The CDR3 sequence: CASSPKRMSATDTQYF. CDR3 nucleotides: TGTGCCAGCAGCCCCAAGCGTATGAGCGCCACAGATACGCAGTATTTT.

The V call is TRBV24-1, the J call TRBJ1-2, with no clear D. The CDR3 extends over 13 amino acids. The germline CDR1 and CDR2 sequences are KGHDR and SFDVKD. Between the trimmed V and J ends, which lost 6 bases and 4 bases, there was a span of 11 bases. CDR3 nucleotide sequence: TGTGCCACCAGTCAGGCGTACCTCTATGGCTACACCTTC. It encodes CATSQAYLYGYTF.